The rows below give T cell receptor beta chains drawn from one sample of a study of a mutant IDH1 vaccine in newly diagnosed glioma. For these TCRs, the target antigens are not known. The protocol was immunoSEQ multiplex PCR, while the TCRdb copy is restricted to in-frame clones and leaves out a portion. The sample lists over 50,000 clones; 75% to 90% were seen once. The sequencing here drew on PBMCs, taken from a glioma patient whose treatment included an IDH1 peptide vaccine. Every receptor here comes from a woman aged 40 to 55 with glioma. The CDR3 runs from the conserved cysteine through the conserved F or W. A D gene is named only where the DNA matches it firmly.

TRBJ2-7,TRBV6-5,TRBD1,CASSYGTGSWEQYF,TGTGCCAGCAGTTACGGGACAGGGTCTTGGGAGCAGTACTTC
TRBJ1-2,TRBV6-5,NA,CASTITVQANYGYTF,TGTGCCAGCACGATCACGGTACAAGCTAACTATGGCTACACCTTC
TRBJ2-5,TRBV30,NA,CAWRQLVGETQYF,TGTGCCTGGAGACAGTTGGTGGGAGAGACCCAGTACTTC
TRBJ1-2,TRBV7-2,NA,CASSLVPREGYTF,TGTGCCAGCAGCTTAGTACCCCGCGAAGGCTACACCTTC
TRBJ1-2,TRBV9,NA,CASSPRGGYGYTF,TGTGCCAGCAGCCCGCGGGGAGGCTATGGCTACACCTTC
TRBJ2-3,TRBV19,NA,CASSIGDISTDTQYF,TGTGCCAGTAGTATTGGGGACATTAGCACAGATACGCAGTATTTT
TRBJ1-5,TRBV18,TRBD1,CASSPTSGQGRQPQHF,TGTGCCAGCTCACCGACCTCGGGACAGGGAAGGCAGCCCCAGCATTTT
TRBJ1-1,TRBV5-1,NA,CASSPTANTEAFF,TGCGCCAGCAGCCCGACAGCGAACACTGAAGCTTTCTTT
TRBJ1-1,TRBV23-1,NA,CASIQLGAEAFF,TGCGCCAGCATTCAACTTGGGGCTGAAGCTTTCTTT
TRBJ1-6,TRBV6-1,NA,CATLLSSGYNSPLHF,TGTGCCACTCTATTAAGTTCTGGGTATAATTCACCCCTCCACTTT
TRBJ1-3,TRBV5-4,NA,CASSWDPQGFRGNTIYF,TGTGCCAGCAGCTGGGACCCCCAGGGGTTTCGTGGAAACACCATATATTTT
TRBJ2-5,TRBV15,NA,CATSRDTGQETQYF,TGTGCCACCAGCAGAGATACCGGCCAAGAGACCCAGTACTTC
TRBJ1-5,TRBV2,NA,CASSSGTANQPQHF,TGTGCCAGCAGTTCCGGGACGGCGAATCAGCCCCAGCATTTT
TRBJ1-2,TRBV25-1,NA,CASSESDYGYTF,TGTGCCAGCAGTGAATCGGATTATGGCTACACCTTC
TRBJ1-5,TRBV2,TRBD1,CASSRTGSNQPQHF,TGTGCCAGCAGCAGGACAGGAAGCAATCAGCCCCAGCATTTT
TRBJ2-6,TRBV29-1,NA,CSVEVGGTGANVLTF,TGCAGCGTTGAGGTGGGGGGCACTGGGGCCAACGTCCTGACTTTC
TRBJ2-7,TRBV7-9,TRBD1,CASSPGQFSYEQYF,TGTGCCAGCAGCCCGGGACAGTTTTCCTACGAGCAGTACTTC
TRBJ2-3,TRBV29-1,NA,CSVEDQTRTDTQYF,TGCAGCGTTGAAGATCAAACTAGAACAGATACGCAGTATTTT
TRBJ2-7,TRBV5-4,TRBD2,CASSPTSSYEQYF,TGTGCCAGCAGCCCGACTAGCAGCTACGAGCAGTACTTC
TRBJ1-4,TRBV4-1,TRBD1,CASSRAAGTANEKLFF,TGCGCCAGCAGCCGAGCCGCCGGGACAGCAAACGAAAAACTGTTTTTT
TRBJ1-5,TRBV6-6,TRBD1,CASSNRGSNQPQHF,TGTGCCAGCAGCAACAGGGGTAGCAATCAGCCCCAGCATTTT
TRBJ2-1,TRBV7-9,TRBD2,CASSSTLASGIYNEQFF,TGTGCCAGCAGCTCCACCCTGGCTAGCGGGATTTACAATGAGCAGTTCTTC
TRBJ2-5,TRBV7-9,NA,CASGEGLSQYF,TGTGCCAGCGGCGAAGGACTATCCCAGTACTTC
TRBJ2-3,TRBV6-5,TRBD2,CASSWREGDTQYF,TGTGCCAGCAGTTGGAGGGAGGGAGATACGCAGTATTTT
TRBJ1-1,TRBV4-1,TRBD1,CASSPTGGNTEAFF,TGCGCCAGCAGCCCGACAGGGGGGAACACTGAAGCTTTCTTT
TRBJ2-7,TRBV27,TRBD2,CASSLKWTSSYEQYF,TGTGCCAGCAGTTTAAAATGGACTAGCAGCTACGAGCAGTACTTC
TRBJ2-2,TRBV14,TRBD2,CASSPHLAGHTGELFF,TGTGCCAGCAGCCCGCACCTAGCGGGGCACACCGGGGAGCTGTTTTTT
TRBJ2-1,TRBV9,TRBD1,CASSSWTGGSYNEQFF,TGTGCCAGCAGCTCTTGGACAGGGGGCAGTTACAATGAGCAGTTCTTC
TRBJ2-7,TRBV6-5,NA,CASQSGRGAYEQYF,TGTGCCAGCCAATCGGGCCGGGGAGCCTACGAGCAGTACTTC
TRBJ2-1,TRBV6-6,NA,CASRPRDTYNEQFF,TGTGCCAGCAGACCCCGGGACACTTACAATGAGCAGTTCTTC
TRBJ1-1,TRBV4-1,TRBD1,CASSLAGTANTEAFF,TGCGCCAGCAGCCTCGCAGGGACAGCGAACACTGAAGCTTTCTTT
TRBJ2-7,TRBV5-1,NA,CASSSSTYEQYF,TGCGCCAGCAGCTCAAGCACCTACGAGCAGTACTTC
TRBJ1-5,TRBV4-1,NA,CASSQAPGVAGNQPQHF,TGCGCCAGCAGCCAAGCCCCGGGCGTCGCAGGGAATCAGCCCCAGCATTTT
TRBJ2-4,TRBV4-1,NA,CASSQYPFPTSVGWNIQYF,TGCGCCAGCAGCCAATACCCGTTCCCAACGTCCGTCGGGTGGAACATTCAGTACTTC
TRBJ1-3,TRBV6-6,NA,CASSLPDSSGNTIYF,TGTGCCAGCAGCCTCCCGGACTCCTCTGGAAACACCATATATTTT
TRBJ2-5,TRBV2,NA,CASSEYPRGPQETQYF,TGTGCCAGCAGTGAATACCCAAGGGGACCACAAGAGACCCAGTACTTC
TRBJ1-5,TRBV19,NA,CASNAGGANQPQHF,TGTGCCAGTAATGCCGGAGGGGCAAATCAGCCCCAGCATTTT
TRBJ1-1,TRBV12-2,NA,CASRTVTSDTEAFF,TGTGCAAGTCGCACCGTCACCTCGGACACTGAAGCTTTCTTT
TRBJ2-7,TRBV29-1,TRBD2,CSVEEAIPSPSGRLYEQYF,TGCAGCGTTGAAGAGGCCATCCCCTCCCCTAGCGGAAGACTCTACGAGCAGTACTTC
TRBJ2-3,TRBV2,NA,CASSEGGFWGEYF,TGTGCCAGCAGTGAAGGTGGATTTTGGGGCGAGTATTTT
TRBJ1-2,TRBV18,TRBD1,CASSPSKTGTGDYGYTF,TGTGCCAGCTCACCGTCCAAGACCGGGACAGGGGACTATGGCTACACCTTC